The present TCR beta chain was sequenced within a study of CD8 T cells in Susac syndrome. CDR3 length: 14 amino acids. Germline CDR1 reads SGHVS; CDR2 reads FQNEAQ. V lost 5 bases to trimming and J lost 2 bases, with 11 bases between them. RNA in amounts of about 0.5 to 1 ug was reverse transcribed with random hexamers. MiXCR was run by TCRdb on the immunoSEQ multiplex PCR reads, yielding one entry per CDR3 protein. The sample has fewer than 150,000 distinct CDR3 sequences, around 94% seen once; the top ten hold roughly 0.27%. Input material: CD8+ T cells from PBMCs. The receptor's source is a human donor in good health. This sequence joins TRBV7-8 and TRBJ2-3, with no clear D. The CDR3 spells CASSPLSDTDTQYF. DNA for the CDR3: TGTGCCAGCAGCCCATTGTCTGACACAGATACGCAGTATTTT.